This is a list of T cell receptor beta chains from one sample in a study of cytotoxic CD8 clonotypes in ibrutinib-treated CLL. Data came from immunoSEQ multiplex PCR; TCRdb stores just in-frame clones and leaves some out. The data show about 200,000 clones, more than 70% seen once. The source was PBMCs, collected after 12 months of ibrutinib treatment. These receptors were taken from a human donor with chronic lymphocytic leukemia. CDR3s include the opening cysteine and the closing phenylalanine or tryptophan. D genes are given only for firm matches.

length | J | D | V | DNA | CDR3
18 | TRBJ2-3 | TRBD2 | TRBV2 | TGTGCCAGCAGTGAGAAGGGGACTAGCGGCTCTAGCACAGATACGCAGTATTTT | CASSEKGTSGSSTDTQYF
15 | TRBJ1-1 | TRBD1 | TRBV5-1 | TGCGCCAGCAGCTTGGCCGGGACAGGAGAGACTGAAGCTTTCTTT | CASSLAGTGETEAFF
15 | TRBJ2-7 | TRBD1 | TRBV4-2 | TGTGCCAGCAGCCAAGAGTACACAGGGGGCGACGAGCAGTACTTC | CASSQEYTGGDEQYF
17 | TRBJ2-2 | TRBD1 | TRBV5-4 | TGTGCCAGCAGCTTTGGACAGGGGAAAGGGAACACCGGGGAGCTGTTTTTT | CASSFGQGKGNTGELFF
14 | TRBJ2-1 | . | TRBV27 | TGTGCCAGCAGTTTCCTACACAACTACAATGAGCAGTTCTTC | CASSFLHNYNEQFF
11 | TRBJ2-5 | . | TRBV6-5 | TGTGCCAGCAGTTACTCTGAGACCCAGTACTTC | CASSYSETQYF
11 | TRBJ2-1 | . | TRBV28 | TGTGCCAGCAGCCCCCGCACTGAGCAGTTCTTC | CASSPRTEQFF
16 | TRBJ2-3 | TRBD2 | TRBV13 | TGTGCCAGCAGCTCACCCCTCGCGGGGGGGGCTGATACGCAGTATTTT | CASSSPLAGGADTQYF
12 | TRBJ1-2 | . | TRBV5-6 | TGTGCCAGCGAACTTCGGAGGAGGGGCTACACCTTC | CASELRRRGYTF
12 | TRBJ2-7 | . | TRBV5-1 | TGCGCCAGCAGTGGCAGCGGCTACGAGCAGTACTTC | CASSGSGYEQYF